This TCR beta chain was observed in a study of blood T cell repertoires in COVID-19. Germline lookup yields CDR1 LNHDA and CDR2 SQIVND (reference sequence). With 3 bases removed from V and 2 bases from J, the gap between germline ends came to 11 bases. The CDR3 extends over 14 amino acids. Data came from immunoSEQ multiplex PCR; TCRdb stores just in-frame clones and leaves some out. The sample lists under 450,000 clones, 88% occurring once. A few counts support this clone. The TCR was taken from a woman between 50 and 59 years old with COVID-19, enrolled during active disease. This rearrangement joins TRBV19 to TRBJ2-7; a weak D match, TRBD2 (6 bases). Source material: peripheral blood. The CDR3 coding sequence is TGTGCCAGTAGTATTGGGGGGATACCCTACGAGCAGTACTTC. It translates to CASSIGGIPYEQYF.